Included here is one T cell receptor beta chain sequence, with context. Its antigen remains unidentified. This sample was taken from a study of cytomegalovirus exposure and HLA in healthy donors. Study-level information: HLA-typed donors contributed some 77 million unique TCRs, which were held in an early data release. Researchers found that roughly 80% of around 400 genotyped donors fell within the Caucasian-associated ancestry cluster. Study-wide results and caveats: HLA-A and HLA-B allele assignments for most subjects were reportedly predicted accurately using TCR beta sequences. Common viral pathogens were later found to be apparently linked to several of the most significant clusters.

Trimming took 10 bases from V and 2 from J; bases not matched to a gene: 3. Germline values: CDR1 ENHRY, CDR2 SYGVKD. The CDR3 extends over 12 amino acids. Primers included in the PCR were 60 Vbeta and 13 Jbeta primers. Method: immunoSEQ multiplex PCR; TCRdb's copy keeps in-frame clones and lacks some. The sample has more than 85,000 clones, around 70% seen once. The sample was PBMCs. This TCR was sampled from a female donor in good health and CMV-seronegative. The V call is TRBV10-3, the J call TRBJ2-3; TRBD2 aligns across 7 bases. CDR3 protein: CATRDYTDTQYF. DNA for the CDR3: TGTGCCACCAGGGACTACACAGATACGCAGTATTTT.